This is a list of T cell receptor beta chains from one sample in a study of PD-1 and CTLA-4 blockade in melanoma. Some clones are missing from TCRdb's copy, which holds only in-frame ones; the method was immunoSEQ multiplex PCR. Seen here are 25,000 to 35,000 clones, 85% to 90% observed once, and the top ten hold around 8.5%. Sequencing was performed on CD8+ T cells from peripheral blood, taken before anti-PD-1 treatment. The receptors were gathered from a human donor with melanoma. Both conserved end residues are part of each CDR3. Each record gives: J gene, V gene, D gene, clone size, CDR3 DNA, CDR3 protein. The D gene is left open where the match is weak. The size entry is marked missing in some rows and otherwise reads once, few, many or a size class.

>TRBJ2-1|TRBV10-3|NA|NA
TGTGCCATCAGTGAACCCCCCAGAGGGACCTACAATGAGCAGTTCTTC
CAISEPPRGTYNEQFF
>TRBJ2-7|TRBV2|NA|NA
TGTGCCAGCACCCTGCCTAGCTCCTACGAGCAGTACTTC
CASTLPSSYEQYF
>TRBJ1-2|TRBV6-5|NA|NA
TGTGCCAGCAGTATCTCAGAAGCTAACTATGGCTACACCTTC
CASSISEANYGYTF
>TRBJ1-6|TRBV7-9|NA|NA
TGTGCCAGCAGCTTAGGACAGCTTACTCCCCGGGAGACTAATTCACCCCTCCACTTT
CASSLGQLTPRETNSPLHF
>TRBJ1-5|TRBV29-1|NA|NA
TGCAGCGTTGCAAGGGACGGGGAGTCCCAGCATTTT
CSVARDGESQHF
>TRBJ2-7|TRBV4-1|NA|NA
TGCGCCAGCAGCCAAGAAGCCAGGTTGGCTATCGAGCAGTACTTC
CASSQEARLAIEQYF
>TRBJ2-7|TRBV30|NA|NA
TGTGCCTGGAGTTGGGGGGCAGGCGTCTCCTACGAGCAGTACTTC
CAWSWGAGVSYEQYF
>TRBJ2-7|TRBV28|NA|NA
TGTGCCAGCAGTTTAGGTGAGGCACCCTCAGCGAACTTC
CASSLGEAPSANF
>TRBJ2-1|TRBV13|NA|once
TGTGCCAGCAGCTTACAGGTCGGGAATGAGCAGTTCTTC
CASSLQVGNEQFF
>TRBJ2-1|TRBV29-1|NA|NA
TGCAGCGCCTATTTAACTAGCTCCGATGAGCAGTTCTTC
CSAYLTSSDEQFF
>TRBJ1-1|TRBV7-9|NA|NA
TGTGCCAGCACCTTCGGATTGGGGGACACTGAAGCTTTCTTT
CASTFGLGDTEAFF
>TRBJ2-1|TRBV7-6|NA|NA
TGTGCCAGCAGCATAACGAGTGTGGCGTTCTTC
CASSITSVAFF
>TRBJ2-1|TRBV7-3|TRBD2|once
TGTGCCAGCAGCTCCGGGACTAGCGGCTACAATGAGCAGTTCTTC
CASSSGTSGYNEQFF
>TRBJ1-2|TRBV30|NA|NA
TGTGCCTGGAGGGGGACATTCATGGGCTATGGCTACACCTTC
CAWRGTFMGYGYTF